The TCR beta chain described here comes from a study of metastatic and nonmetastatic thyroid tumors. Per germline, CDR1 DFQATT and CDR2 SNEGSKA (reference sequence). This CDR3 spans 15 amino acids. Thyroid surgery was preceded by no treatment in any patient. With respect to this clone: At one boundary the junction diverges from the germline segment, which might be a read error. The same CDR3 also results from other DNA sequences found in this sample.

In the authors' methods: Between-group CDR3 differences, defined by clinicopathological status, yielded a distant-metastasis classifier for papillary thyroid cancer. TCRdb re-clonotyped the PCR reads through MiXCR. It is TCRdb's table, rather than the study itself, that gives the V and J calls and clone size. There are roughly 90,000 clones in the sample; 15% occur only once, and just over 3.5% lies in the top ten. The rearrangement links TRBV20-1 to TRBJ2-3, with TRBD2 identical over 9 bases. Source material: blood. The receptor's source is a female donor with papillary thyroid cancer or a benign thyroid nodule (not recorded which). Some clones in this sample may be carry-over from other donors' samples. For the CDR3, the DNA is TGCAGTGCTAGAGACGGCGGGACTAGCACAGATACTCAGTATTTT. It is translated as CSARDGGTSTDTQYF.